This TCR beta chain was recorded in a study of CD8 T cells in Susac syndrome. Across the study: Among sequenced Susac syndrome patients, over 5 had active disease and under ten were in remission. Treatment status at blood draw for the Susac syndrome patients was therapy-naive, corticosteroids, or intravenous immunoglobulin alone.

After extraction with the RNeasy kit, 0.5 to 1 ug of the RNA was reverse transcribed using random hexamers. An immunoSEQ multiplex PCR generated amplified TCR beta CDR3 products spanning 54 Vbeta and 13 Jbeta. TCRdb re-analysed the immunoSEQ multiplex PCR reads in MiXCR, keeping a single row per CDR3 protein. The table has 180,000 or so distinct CDR3 sequences, roughly 94% seen once. CDR3 length equals 16 residues. Germline loops: CDR1 SNHLY, CDR2 FYNNEI. The trim removed 4 bases at V and 3 bases at J, leaving 6 bases unmatched. Negative isolation yielded CD4+ and CD8+ T cells, and FACS enriched TEMRA cells.

Source material: CD4+ T cells from PBMCs. This chain joins TRBV2 and TRBJ2-3, with 11 bases matching TRBD2. The TCR comes from a human donor with Susac syndrome. The CDR3 here is CASSGSSGRSTDTQYF. CDR3 DNA: TGTGCCAGCAGTGGATCTAGCGGGAGGAGTACAGATACGCAGTATTTT.